The sequence of this T cell receptor (beta chain) was determined in a study of type 1 regulatory T cells. In the study overall: An in vitro protocol generated T-allo10, a Tr1-enriched, alloantigen-specific CD4 T cell product.

On this clonotype: The antigen is unknown.

Germline V CDR1 and CDR2: MDHEN, SYDVKM. The V and J ends lost 4 bases and 4 bases respectively, with 8 bases between them. CDR3 size: 13 residues. TCRdb passed the reads through MiXCR, listing each CDR3 protein once. The data show roughly 65,000 distinct CDR3 sequences, nearly 50% seen once. Points from the study as a whole: Tr1 cells had a more restricted TCR repertoire than non-Tr1 cells.

The clonotype was recovered from a human donor in good health. Material: cultured non-Tr1 T cells, either the whole culture or a sorted T cell fraction (not recorded which). J is TRBJ1-5 and V is TRBV28; no clear D. The CDR3 is CASSWGVNQPQHF. In DNA form, the CDR3 reads TGTGCCAGCAGTTGGGGAGTAAATCAGCCCCAGCATTTT.